This T cell receptor (beta chain) originates from a study of T cell responses to AZD1222 COVID-19 vaccine (dated by TCRdb to about 2021). With respect to the entire study: A total of 233 trial participants underwent TCR sequencing, of whom around 200 received two doses of AZD1222 and some 26 received two doses of the MenACWY control vaccine. Enrollment into the trials was organized by age into subgroups of 18-55, 56-69 and 70-plus years, and those subgroups contained roughly 150, 30 and 60 TCR-sequenced participants, respectively.

The time point label for this specimen denotes: about 28 days (+/-7) after the second vaccine dose. AZD1222 recipients with second doses at about 4 weeks or about 12 weeks were pooled, because spike-specific TCR depth and breadth did not differ between schedules. Vaccinee samples were obtained from the UK trials COV001 and COV002, which included a single-blind randomized controlled phase 2/3 trial of AZD1222 (ChAdOx1 nCoV-19) in healthy adults. For TCRbeta chain sequencing, PBMC samples were collected from trial participants at day 0 and at day 28 after the second dose. With respect to this clone: This clone's antigen is unknown. No base quality information exists; no much larger clone differs at one position.

The CDR3 regions of human TCRbeta chains were analyzed by immunosequencing. The authors' pipeline ran thus. TCRs in the repertoires were matched against a reference library of SARS-CoV-2-specific TCRs that had been generated with the MIRA antigen-specificity platform. Breadth was defined as the fraction of unique TCRs that were SARS-CoV-2-associated, and depth was defined as the fraction of total T cells that were SARS-CoV-2-associated. Using the MIRA data, each spike-specific TCR was assigned both to the spike region to which the TCR was reactive and to a CD4 or CD8 class. Log10-transformed breadth and depth values were compared by one-way ANOVA with Sidak's multiple comparisons tests. TCRdb retrieved this table from immuneACCESS and kept in-frame rearrangements only. Not all clones are present; in checked studies, unresolved V genes account for under half, and no reason is known for the remainder. The DNA was the basis for D and trimming; V, J and clone size are from that table. The sample table shows more than 15,000 clones, and 80% to 85% are seen once. Roughly 15% of the sample is taken by the ten largest.

The junction shows trimming of 4 bases on V and 7 bases on J, plus 18 bases between the germline ends. The CDR3 goes from the cysteine to the phenylalanine over 14 residues. Only CDR3 DNA remains: 42 bases, in frame from the first base. CDR1 and CDR2, per the germline V gene (reference sequence), are SGHNT and YYREEE. The paper as a whole reports these results and caveats: The vaccine-associated CD4 TCRs covered the entire spike protein, and the dominant responses fell in regions 160-218 and 743-854. Only five to seven AZD1222 recipients were SARS-CoV-2 seropositive at baseline, limiting conclusions about previously exposed vaccinees. Epitopes outside the regions mutated in the B.1.351 and B.1.1.7 variants were reportedly recognized by nearly half of the unique spike-specific TCRs. No day 14 peak-response samples were available, so repertoires were characterized only after the peak T cell response. Most participants were white British and females outnumbered males, and the authors suggested that clonal diversity may have been underestimated. After two AZD1222 doses, spike-specific TCR breadth and depth were significantly higher than at day 0 and than in MenACWY recipients. The 56-69-year group was small, and its depth increase did not reach significance, likely because of low power.

This receptor was identified in an adult who received the AZD1222 COVID-19 vaccine. Recombination linked TRBV5-4 to TRBJ2-7; 6 matching bases give a weak D call of TRBD2. This material consisted of peripheral blood, taken 28 days after the second AZD1222 dose. The DNA sequence is TGTGCCAGCAGCCTTGGGGGGACCCTGGGGGAGCAGTACTTC. It specifies CASSLGGTLGEQYF.